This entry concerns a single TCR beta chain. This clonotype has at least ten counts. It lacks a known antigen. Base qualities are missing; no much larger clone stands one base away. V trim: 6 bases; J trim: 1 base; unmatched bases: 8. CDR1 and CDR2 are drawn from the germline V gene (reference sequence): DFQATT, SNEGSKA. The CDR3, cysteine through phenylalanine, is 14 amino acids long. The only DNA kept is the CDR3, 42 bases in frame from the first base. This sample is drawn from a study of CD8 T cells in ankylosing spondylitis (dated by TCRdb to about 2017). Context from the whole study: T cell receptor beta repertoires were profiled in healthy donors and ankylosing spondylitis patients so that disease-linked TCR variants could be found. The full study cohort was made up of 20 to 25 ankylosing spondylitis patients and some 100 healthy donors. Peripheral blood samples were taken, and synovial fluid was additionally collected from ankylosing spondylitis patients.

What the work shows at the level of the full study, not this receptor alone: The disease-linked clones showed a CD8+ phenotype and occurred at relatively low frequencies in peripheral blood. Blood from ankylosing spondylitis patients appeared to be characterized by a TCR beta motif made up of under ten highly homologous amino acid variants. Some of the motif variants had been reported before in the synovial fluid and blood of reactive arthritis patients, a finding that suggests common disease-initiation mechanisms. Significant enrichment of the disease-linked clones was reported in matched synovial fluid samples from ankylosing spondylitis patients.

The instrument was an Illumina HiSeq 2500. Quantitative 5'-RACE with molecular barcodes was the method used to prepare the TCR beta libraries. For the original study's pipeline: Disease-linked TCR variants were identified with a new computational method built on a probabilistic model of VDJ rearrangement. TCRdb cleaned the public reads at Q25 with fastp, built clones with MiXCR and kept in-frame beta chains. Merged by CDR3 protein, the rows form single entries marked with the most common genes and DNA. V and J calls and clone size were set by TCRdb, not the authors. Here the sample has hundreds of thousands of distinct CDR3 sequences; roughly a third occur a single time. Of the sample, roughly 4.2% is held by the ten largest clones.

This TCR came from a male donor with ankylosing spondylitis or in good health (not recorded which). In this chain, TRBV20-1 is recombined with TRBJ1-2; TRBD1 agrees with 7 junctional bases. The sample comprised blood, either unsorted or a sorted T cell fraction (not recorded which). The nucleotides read TGCAGTGCAAAGGCCCGGGACAGTAACTATGGCTACACCTTC. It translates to CSAKARDSNYGYTF.